Listed below are T cell receptor beta chains from one sample, sequenced in a study of shared clonotypes between healthy human individuals. Assay: immunoSEQ multiplex PCR; the TCRdb copy retains only in-frame clones and omits some. The sample shows more than 400,000 clones, almost 97% of them seen only once. The sample taken for sequencing was naive CD4+ T cells sorted from blood. The receptors derive from a woman aged 25 to 45 in good health. Both conserved end residues are part of each CDR3. Fields, in order: J gene, V gene, clone size, D gene, CDR3 length, CDR3 protein, CDR3 DNA. D genes are given only for firm matches. Some rows have no size entry. The others give once, few or many, or a class for an expanded clone.

>TRBJ1-1|TRBV6-5|-|-|12
CASLGGGSYAFF
TGTGCCAGCCTTGGGGGTGGGAGTTACGCTTTCTTT
>TRBJ2-4|TRBV11-2|-|-|16
CASSLGGIGGMNIQYF
TGTGCCAGCAGCTTAGGGGGGATCGGGGGTATGAACATTCAGTACTTC
>TRBJ2-4|TRBV11-2|-|-|15
CASSRPGEAKNIQYF
TGTGCCAGCAGCCGTCCGGGGGAAGCCAAAAACATTCAGTACTTC
>TRBJ2-1|TRBV19|-|-|15
CASSMPVEWGYEQFF
TGTGCCAGTAGTATGCCAGTAGAATGGGGGTATGAGCAGTTCTTC
>TRBJ2-3|TRBV25-1|-|-|17
CASSESVGQTSTDTQYF
TGTGCCAGCAGTGAATCGGTAGGACAGACAAGCACAGATACGCAGTATTTT
>TRBJ1-6|TRBV7-3|-|-|16
CASSSSGPGNNSPLHF
TGTGCCAGCAGCTCCTCGGGGCCAGGGAATAATTCACCCCTCCACTTT
>TRBJ1-5|TRBV23-1|-|TRBD1|13
CATPGQGNQPQHF
TGCGCCACCCCTGGACAGGGTAATCAGCCCCAGCATTTT
>TRBJ2-5|TRBV11-1|-|-|14
CASSRRGGQETQYF
TGTGCCAGCAGCCGAAGGGGTGGCCAAGAGACCCAGTACTTC
>TRBJ2-7|TRBV18|few|-|17
CASSPGGGRSGTYEQYF
TGTGCCAGCTCACCGGGAGGAGGGAGGAGTGGAACCTACGAGCAGTACTTC
>TRBJ2-7|TRBV10-1|-|TRBD1|14
CASSPGQRSGEQYF
TGCGCCAGCAGTCCGGGACAGCGGTCCGGCGAGCAGTACTTC
>TRBJ2-2|TRBV19|-|-|12
CASTSRRGELFF
TGTGCCAGTACCTCCCGAAGAGGGGAGCTGTTTTTT
>TRBJ2-3|TRBV19|-|-|15
CASSIVLEGTDTQYF
TGTGCCAGTAGTATAGTGCTAGAGGGCACAGATACGCAGTATTTT
>TRBJ2-1|TRBV7-9|few|TRBD2|11
CASSTSGRQFF
TGTGCCAGCAGCACTAGCGGGAGACAGTTCTTC
>TRBJ2-1|TRBV4-1|-|-|17
CASSQDEGGGPYNEQFF
TGCGCCAGCAGCCAAGATGAGGGGGGAGGACCCTACAATGAGCAGTTCTTC
>TRBJ2-7|TRBV10-2|-|TRBD2|13
CASSGGPSVGQYF
TGCGCCAGCTCGGGAGGGCCGTCAGTAGGACAGTACTTC
>TRBJ2-7|TRBV27|-|TRBD1|15
CASSETGQGPYEQYF
TGTGCCAGCAGTGAAACGGGACAGGGGCCCTACGAGCAGTACTTC
>TRBJ2-1|TRBV19|-|TRBD2|16
CASSSLAGISYNEQFF
TGTGCCAGTAGTTCATTAGCGGGGATCTCCTACAATGAGCAGTTCTTC
>TRBJ2-3|TRBV4-1|-|-|14
CASRQRIRTDTQYF
TGCGCCAGCAGACAGAGAATCCGCACAGATACGCAGTATTTT
>TRBJ1-5|TRBV19|-|-|14
CASSIDEGNQPQHF
TGTGCCAGTAGTATAGATGAGGGTAATCAGCCCCAGCATTTT
>TRBJ2-7|TRBV2|-|-|12
CASRDLSYEQYF
TGTGCCAGCAGAGACCTCTCCTACGAGCAGTACTTC
>TRBJ2-7|TRBV9|-|-|15
CASSVGLELPYEQYF
TGTGCCAGCAGCGTGGGTCTGGAGTTACCGTACGAGCAGTACTTC
>TRBJ1-4|TRBV7-8|-|-|16
CASSLAGEVNNEKLFF
TGTGCCAGCAGCTTAGCAGGGGAAGTAAACAATGAAAAACTGTTTTTT
>TRBJ2-2|TRBV11-1|-|TRBD2|16
CASSLAGSGNAGELFF
TGTGCCAGCAGCTTAGCGGGTAGCGGGAATGCCGGGGAGCTGTTTTTT
>TRBJ2-5|TRBV10-3|-|-|13
CAISVLGGETQYF
TGTGCCATCAGTGTTCTGGGGGGAGAGACCCAGTACTTC
>TRBJ1-1|TRBV28|-|-|15
CAIRAQRSINTEAFF
TGTGCCATTCGAGCACAGCGCTCCATAAACACTGAAGCTTTCTTT
>TRBJ2-7|TRBV11-2|-|-|16
CASSLLTGVRVHEQYF
TGTGCCAGCAGCTTACTAACAGGCGTTCGGGTGCACGAGCAGTACTTC
>TRBJ1-5|TRBV5-8|-|-|18
CASSYETTGPTGNQPQHF
TGTGCCAGCAGCTATGAGACGACAGGCCCCACTGGAAATCAGCCCCAGCATTTT
>TRBJ1-1|TRBV11-2|-|TRBD1|15
CASSRLGQMNTEAFF
TGTGCCAGCAGCCGGTTGGGACAGATGAACACTGAAGCTTTCTTT
>TRBJ2-7|TRBV2|-|-|12
CASTQVIYEQYF
TGTGCCAGTACACAGGTGATCTACGAGCAGTACTTC
>TRBJ2-2|TRBV7-7|-|-|15
CASSLGVAATGELFF
TGTGCCAGCAGCCTAGGGGTAGCGGCCACCGGGGAGCTGTTTTTT
>TRBJ2-4|TRBV19|-|-|15
CASSIERVTKNIQYF
TGTGCCAGTAGTATAGAGCGGGTGACCAAAAACATTCAGTACTTC
>TRBJ2-4|TRBV6-1|-|TRBD1|15
CASSAGQGGLNIQYF
TGTGCCAGCAGTGCCGGACAGGGTGGTTTAAACATTCAGTACTTC
>TRBJ2-5|TRBV27|-|-|14
CASSFLSGQETQYF
TGTGCCAGCAGTTTTTTATCCGGCCAAGAGACCCAGTACTTC
>TRBJ2-7|TRBV4-2|-|TRBD2|16
CASSQGGTSSIYEQYF
TGTGCCAGCAGCCAAGGTGGGACTAGTTCGATCTACGAGCAGTACTTC
>TRBJ2-2|TRBV9|-|-|15
CASSVLGGPTGELFF
TGTGCCAGCAGCGTATTAGGAGGGCCTACCGGGGAGCTGTTTTTT
>TRBJ2-7|TRBV7-8|-|-|14
CASSLDPDSYEQYF
TGTGCCAGCAGCTTAGACCCAGATTCCTACGAGCAGTACTTC
>TRBJ2-5|TRBV5-1|-|TRBD1|14
CASSTDRVRETQYF
TGCGCCAGCAGCACGGACAGGGTTCGAGAGACCCAGTACTTC
>TRBJ2-1|TRBV5-1|once|-|12
CASSLALNEQFF
TGCGCCAGCAGCTTGGCGCTCAATGAGCAGTTCTTC
>TRBJ2-1|TRBV5-1|-|TRBD1|16
CASSPRGTPPYNEQFF
TGCGCCAGCAGCCCCAGGGGGACACCGCCCTACAATGAGCAGTTCTTC
>TRBJ1-6|TRBV4-1|-|-|13
CASSRLVDSPLHF
TGCGCCAGCAGCCGTTTAGTGGATTCACCCCTCCACTTT
>TRBJ2-3|TRBV9|-|TRBD2|17
CASSPISGWEGTDTQYF
TGTGCCAGCAGCCCCATTTCCGGGTGGGAGGGGACAGATACGCAGTATTTT
>TRBJ2-7|TRBV2|few|-|14
CASSEAELAYEQYF
TGTGCCAGCAGTGAAGCGGAGCTAGCCTACGAGCAGTACTTC
>TRBJ2-7|TRBV7-3|-|TRBD2|15
CASSWGLAGGYEQYF
TGTGCCAGCAGCTGGGGACTAGCGGGAGGTTACGAGCAGTACTTC
>TRBJ2-5|TRBV2|-|TRBD2|15
CASTVRLAGGETQYF
TGTGCCAGCACCGTACGGCTAGCGGGAGGAGAGACCCAGTACTTC
>TRBJ2-7|TRBV30|-|TRBD2|14
CAWSGGGSRYEQYF
TGTGCCTGGAGTGGGGGCGGGAGCCGGTACGAGCAGTACTTC
>TRBJ1-2|TRBV7-8|-|TRBD1|15
CASSRHLGQGQGYTF
TGTGCCAGCAGCCGACACCTGGGACAGGGTCAGGGCTACACCTTC
>TRBJ2-4|TRBV28|-|-|15
CASSLSGLAKNIQYF
TGTGCCAGCAGTCTCAGCGGTCTAGCCAAAAACATTCAGTACTTC
>TRBJ2-2|TRBV5-1|-|-|13
CASSLETGRELFF
TGCGCCAGCAGCTTAGAGACTGGGCGCGAGCTGTTTTTT
>TRBJ2-3|TRBV7-3|-|-|12
CASSDSGLTQYF
TGTGCCAGCAGCGACTCCGGACTTACGCAGTATTTT
>TRBJ1-1|TRBV10-3|-|TRBD1|12
CAISGTEGEAFF
TGTGCCATCAGCGGGACAGAGGGTGAAGCTTTCTTT
>TRBJ2-7|TRBV5-5|-|TRBD2|13
CASSPRPGGEQYF
TGTGCCAGCAGCCCGAGACCGGGGGGCGAGCAGTACTTC